The sequence of this T cell receptor beta chain was determined in a study of cytomegalovirus exposure and HLA in healthy donors (dated by TCRdb to about 2017). A note on the overall study: In an earlier analysis of approximately 640 of the donors, 250 to 350 Gb of sequence data and 95 million to 130 million unique TCR beta sequences from roughly 190 million T cells were reported. An early release that covered about 640 HLA-typed donors contained around 300 gigabases of sequencing data and tens of millions of unique TCR sequences. Among the roughly 390 genotyped donors, around 81% belonged to the genetic ancestry cluster associated with self-reported Caucasian donors. The aim of the study was to test whether cataloging public T cell receptors could identify signatures of past pathogen exposure. The T cell repertoires of roughly 660 subjects were profiled by immunosequencing and related to cytomegalovirus serostatus. A separate validation cohort of over 95 different subjects was used in addition to the 666-subject first cohort. To predict cytomegalovirus infection status, the study brought together high-throughput TCR immunosequencing, statistical association of individual TCRs with disease status, and machine learning. To study patterns of TCR occurrence, a later analysis re-analyzed previously published TCR beta repertoires from several hundred donors and added high-resolution HLA genotyping. The later analysis used no new phenotypic data to find candidate immune exposures, relying instead on TCR beta sequences and their occurrence across donors. To decide whether each TCR beta V gene segment behaved as functional or pseudogenic, an earlier analysis of some 600 of the donors relied on high-throughput TCR beta sequencing. Donor age, sex, ethnicity and CMV serostatus were compiled together with the repertoire data. A later genetic analysis took genome-wide SNP genotypes for about three fifths of the 666 donors and used that subset as a discovery cohort. All discovery cohort repertoires had been generated using a single sequencing platform. Both class I and class II loci were covered by HLA typing, at four-digit resolution. Typing coverage varied by locus: about 629-640 donors for A, B, C, DRB1 and DQB1; some 520 for DQA1; more than 600 for DPA1; around 490 for DPB1. Four or five DR-DQ haplotypes were treated as single units for association and clustering because of strong linkage in the cohort. Among 398 genotyped donors of the cohort, an average of approximately 230,000 unique TCR beta nucleotide sequences were sequenced per donor, roughly a sixth of them non-productive.

The cohort comprised hundreds of healthy bone marrow donors. At the time of sampling, all cohort members were nominally healthy, though unrecorded immune exposures were likely present. The donor was CMV seropositive and belonged to the group of 250 to 350 seropositive cohort members. Each donor provided a peripheral blood sample, and peripheral blood mononuclear cells were used for TCR beta sequencing. Genomic DNA was extracted from the blood cell samples with the Qiagen DNeasy Blood Extraction Kit. What the research found in general, with its limitations: The sequencing pipeline was judged likely to have produced a cluster of highly shared sequence variants as a technical artifact. In a later analysis, some 17,000 TCR beta sequences were associated with specific HLA alleles at a false discovery rate of 0.05. In the study, some 160 TCR beta chains were listed as associated with cytomegalovirus. In both the original and validation cohorts, the classifier was reported to diagnose cytomegalovirus status with high specificity and sensitivity. According to a later analysis, parvovirus B19, influenza, CMV and Epstein-Barr virus appeared linked to several top co-occurrence clusters. Only TCR beta chains were sequenced in this cohort, and the absence of alpha or paired-chain data limited detectable features. Roughly uniform sequencing depth across donors was assumed in presence/absence analyses, although this assumption may not hold. Broadly in line with IMGT annotations, most TCR beta V segments showed up in productive rearrangements about 90% or about 30% of the time in an earlier analysis of 450 to 600 of the donors. The authors suggested that the approach could potentially be extended to other disease states and immunological phenotypes. In a later genetic analysis, a missense DCLRE1C variant was associated with V-gene and J-gene trimming of TCR beta chains, and the association was replicated in an independent cohort. A further reported finding was that TCR beta sequences accurately predicted the HLA-A and HLA-B alleles for most subjects in the first cohort. Three of the identified cytomegalovirus-associated TCR beta chains were confirmed in vitro to be specific for cytomegalovirus antigens. When HLA alleles, especially DR and DQ, strongly co-occurred, attributing TCR associations to individual alleles was difficult. While some public TCRs were present in many individuals, most TCR sequences turned up only very rarely across donors. Compared with the roughly 670-donor mean, donors in an Asian-associated ancestry cluster had fewer N-insertions in productive TCRs, according to a later genetic analysis. Correlated functional status among segregating V segments might reflect linkage disequilibrium, but an unknown experimental factor could not be ruled out. Some IMGT-functional V segments, including TRBV6-2 and TRBV6-3, could not be told apart with the 87-base-pair reads, so those segments were excluded. Because HLA typing was unavailable for some donors at each locus, only the typed subset was used in association tests. Because counts were too low, roughly 18 rarely observed V segments, including chromosome 9 orphons, were left out of the earlier analysis of over 550 of the donors. For the cohort, immune exposure information was limited to CMV serostatus. In a later analysis, the rate of TCR association differed among HLA loci, with DRB1 alleles having the most associated TCRs and HLA-C alleles having the fewest. Compared with equally common non-associated chains, HLA-associated TCR beta chains in a later analysis were more clonally expanded and had lower generation probabilities. In a later analysis, most CMV-associated TCR beta chains were found to appear HLA-restricted, with HLA associations seemingly driven largely by CMV exposure.

Libraries were built with the immunoSEQ multiplex PCR assay. A mixture of 60 forward primers for TCR Vbeta segments and 13 reverse primers for TCR Jbeta segments was used in the multiplex PCR. The CDR3 region of rearranged TCR beta genes was amplified from genomic DNA by a multiplex PCR assay. On the Illumina HiSeq System, the amplified TCR beta libraries were sequenced as 87-base-pair reads. Per the authors' processing: A later analysis tallied around 82 million unique TCR beta chains across the 550 to 850 repertoires, and about 12 million of those chains were shared by two or more donors. Raw reads were error-corrected and collapsed into unique sequences with a nearest-neighbor algorithm that merged closely related sequences to remove PCR and sequencing errors. To assign V, D and J gene segments, CDR3 sequences were aligned to IMGT reference sequences. For a sequence to be retained, a match of at least six nucleotides to both a V gene segment and a J gene segment was required. A rearrangement counted as productive if the CDR3 had no stop codons and remained in frame with V and J, and every other rearrangement counted as non-productive. Following IMGT convention, CDR3 was defined as the stretch from the second conserved V-encoded cysteine up to the conserved J-encoded phenylalanine. Sequences without an unambiguous match to a single V gene segment were excluded from the earlier analysis of several hundred of the donors. In an earlier analysis of approximately 610 of the donors, V segments were called functional above 56.7% productive rearrangements and were called segregating when the between-donor standard deviation exceeded 5%. A statistical classification framework was built to diagnose cytomegalovirus status from the catalog of TCR beta chain sequences. A later analysis assigned V and J genes by comparing TCR nucleotide sequences with IMGT/GENE-DB human TR gene sequences. A later analysis assigned CDR3 sequences and most-parsimonious VDJ recombination scenarios with the TCRdist pipeline. A later analysis defined each TCR beta chain by its CDR3 amino acid sequence plus V-gene family, and excluded reads lacking a unique V-gene family. As a way to deal with suspected cross-contamination and a sequencing artifact, a later analysis dropped hundreds of nucleotide sequences that were highly shared and had low generation probability. A later analysis calculated a clonal expansion index for each public chain from normalized within-repertoire ranks of inferred template counts. A later analysis computed generation probabilities with a VDJ recombination model fitted to out-of-frame rearrangements, and checked the results against IGoR. Hypergeometric tests were used in a later analysis to score TCR-TCR, TCR-HLA and TCR-CMV co-occurrence, with a repertoire-size bias correction applied to the TCR pairs. A later analysis estimated false discovery rates by permuting HLA or CMV assignments 20 times. In a later analysis, co-occurring TCRs were grouped using DBSCAN, and TCRdist sequence similarity was added for clustering within HLA-allele-positive subsets. Co-occurrence clustering excluded repertoires with fewer than 30,000 or more than 120,000 public chains, plus five with anomalous nucleotide sharing. This is the immuneACCESS table as TCRdb keeps it, with only in-frame sequences that have V and J called. A part of the clones is gone; compared with another copy, unresolved V genes explain less than half, and the rest is unexplained. V and J calls plus clone size are reproduced from that table; the DNA served to infer D and trimming. The sample includes 200,000 to 300,000 clones, with approximately 84% observed a single time. The ten top clones hold 2% to 2.5% of the sample.

This clone occurred a few times. Its target antigen remains unknown. The sample holds no much larger clone one base away, and base qualities are not on file. CDR1 is given as MNHEY and CDR2 as SMNVEV, both from the germline V gene (reference sequence). Relative to germline, V is missing 7 bases and J is missing 6 bases, with 4 bases of the junction outside any gene match. Including cysteine and phenylalanine, the CDR3 has 15 amino acids. Here the CDR3 DNA is all that survives: 45 bases in frame from base 1. This receptor was obtained from a woman in her 40s in good health and CMV-seropositive. The sequencing input was PBMCs. This chain is built from TRBV27 and TRBJ2-1, with 15 middle bases fitting TRBD2. The bases are TGTGCCAGCACTGGGACTAGCGGGAGGAGCAATGAGCAGTTCTTC. Its protein is CASTGTSGRSNEQFF.